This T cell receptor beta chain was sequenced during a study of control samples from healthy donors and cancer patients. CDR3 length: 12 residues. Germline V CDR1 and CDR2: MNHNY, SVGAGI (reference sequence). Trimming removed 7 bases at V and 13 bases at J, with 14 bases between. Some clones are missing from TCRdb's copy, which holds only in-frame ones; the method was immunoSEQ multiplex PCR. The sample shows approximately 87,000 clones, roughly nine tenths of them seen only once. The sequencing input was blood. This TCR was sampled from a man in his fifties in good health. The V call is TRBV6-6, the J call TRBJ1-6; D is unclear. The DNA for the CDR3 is TGTGCCAGCAACCCAGCCGGGTTCCCCCTCCACTTT. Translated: CASNPAGFPLHF.